The rows below give T cell receptor beta chains drawn from one sample of a study of CD4 and CD8 cells across lung adenocarcinoma regions. MiXCR was run by TCRdb on the PCR reads, yielding one entry per CDR3 protein. Here the sample spans about 5,300 distinct CDR3 sequences, approximately 65% being singletons. Sequenced sample: CD4+ T cells from the center of a lung tumor. These receptors were collected from a female donor with lung adenocarcinoma. The CD4 and CD8 labels of this study may be unreliable. Both conserved end residues are part of each CDR3. Fields, in order: CDR3 DNA, CDR3 protein, V gene, J gene, D gene, clone size. D genes are given only for firm matches. Only part of the rows carry a size: once, few, many, or a class if the clone is expanded.

TGTGCCAGCAGCGCCCGGCAGGGGGGAAGCACAAACACGCAGTATTTT,CASSARQGGSTNTQYF,TRBV7-2,TRBJ2-3,-,once
TGTGCCGGCAGTAACACAGAGACCCAGTATTTC,CAGSNTETQYF,TRBV6-5,TRBJ2-5,-,-
TGTGCCAGCAGCACGGACAGGGGGCGAGCAGATACGCAGTATTTT,CASSTDRGRADTQYF,TRBV7-2,TRBJ2-3,TRBD1,few
TGTGCCAGCAGCTTAGGCGTAACCAGCGGGAGAGGAGAGACCCAGTACTTC,CASSLGVTSGRGETQYF,TRBV7-8,TRBJ2-5,TRBD2,-
TGCGCCAGCAGCTTAGGACTAGCGGGAGAACGGGAGTTCTTC,CASSLGLAGEREFF,TRBV5-1,TRBJ2-1,TRBD2,-
TGCGCCAGCACCGCGGGGTGGGCCAAACCTGTCACAGATACGCAGTATTTC,CASTAGWAKPVTDTQYF,TRBV10-1,TRBJ2-3,-,-
TGTGCCAGCAGCTTAGTTCAGTGGGGGCTACCCCGGGAGCAGTACTTC,CASSLVQWGLPREQYF,TRBV7-2,TRBJ2-7,-,-
TGTGCCAGCAGCTTTCGGGCGGGAGCAAGCTCCTACAATGAGCAGTTCTTC,CASSFRAGASSYNEQFF,TRBV5-6,TRBJ2-1,TRBD2,-
TGCGCCAGCAGCCAAGATGGGGGGGGACAGAGCCTTGCAACTAATGAAAAACTGTTTTTT,CASSQDGGGQSLATNEKLFF,TRBV4-1,TRBJ1-4,TRBD1,-
TGTGCCAGCAGAGGCACAGCGGGAGGAGGCGAGCAGTACTTC,CASRGTAGGGEQYF,TRBV6-2/TRBV6-3,TRBJ2-7,TRBD2,-
TGTGCCAGCAGCTCGGCAAACAACAAAAACATTCAGTACTTC,CASSSANNKNIQYF,TRBV7-2,TRBJ2-4,-,-
TGTGCCAGCAGCCCGTACAGGGAATCCTACGAGCAGTACTTC,CASSPYRESYEQYF,TRBV11-3,TRBJ2-7,-,-
TGTGCCAGCAGCTTAGGTCCAGGGGCAGGTGAGACCCAGTACTTC,CASSLGPGAGETQYF,TRBV11-3,TRBJ2-5,-,-
TGTGCCAGCAGTCGCAGGGGAACAGATACGCAGTATTTT,CASSRRGTDTQYF,TRBV6-1,TRBJ2-3,-,-
TGTGCCAGCAGCCGACTAGCGGGACGGGATGAGCAGTTCTTC,CASSRLAGRDEQFF,TRBV6-1,TRBJ2-1,TRBD2,large
TGTGCCAGCAGCCGAAGCGGGGGGAGCGGGTATGAGCAGTTCTTC,CASSRSGGSGYEQFF,TRBV7-2,TRBJ2-1,TRBD2,-
TGTGCCAGCGGGGGGCGAGGGGGCCGTGGCCAAGAGACCCAGTACTTC,CASGGRGGRGQETQYF,TRBV7-2,TRBJ2-5,-,-
TGTGCCAGCACCGGTGGAGCAAGTTTAAAGACCCAGTACTTC,CASTGGASLKTQYF,TRBV6-1,TRBJ2-5,-,few
TGTGCCAGCAGTGAATGGGCTGTGAGCTCCAATGAGCAGTTCTTC,CASSEWAVSSNEQFF,TRBV6-1,TRBJ2-1,-,once
TGTGCCAGCAGCTTAGCGCAAACTGCCCAAGAGACCCAGTACTTC,CASSLAQTAQETQYF,TRBV7-6,TRBJ2-5,-,few
TGTGCCAGCAGTAACCACAGGGGAGGTGAGCAGTTCTTC,CASSNHRGGEQFF,TRBV6-4,TRBJ2-1,-,-
TGTGCCAGCAAGTGGGACAGGGGCTTCAATGAGCAGTTCTTC,CASKWDRGFNEQFF,TRBV6-1,TRBJ2-1,TRBD1,-
TGTGCCAGCAGCCCAGGACTAGCGGGTGAAGGTGAGCAGTTCTTC,CASSPGLAGEGEQFF,TRBV7-2,TRBJ2-1,TRBD2,large
TGCGCCAGCAGCCAAGAACAGGCCATTGCCGGGGAGCTGTTTTTT,CASSQEQAIAGELFF,TRBV4-1,TRBJ2-2,-,-
TGTGCCAGCAGCCCTCGTAGGGATGGAGAGCAGTACTTC,CASSPRRDGEQYF,TRBV7-3,TRBJ2-5,-,-
TGTGCCAGCAGATCCGGAAGCGGGAGGGCCGGGGAGCAGTTCTTC,CASRSGSGRAGEQFF,TRBV27,TRBJ2-1,TRBD2,-
TGTGCCACCAGCAGAGTCGGGACTAGTCAAGAGACCCAGTACTTC,CATSRVGTSQETQYF,TRBV15,TRBJ2-5,TRBD2,-
TGTGCCAGCAGTCCCTCACCGACCCTACCCCTCCACTTT,CASSPSPTLPLHF,TRBV6-1,TRBJ1-6,-,few
TGTGCCAGCAGTGAACCGGGAACGGTCTATGGCTACACCTTC,CASSEPGTVYGYTF,TRBV6-1,TRBJ1-2,-,-
TGTGCCAGCAGTGAATTAGAGACCCAGTACTTC,CASSELETQYF,TRBV25-1,TRBJ2-5,-,medium-sized
TGTGCCAGCAGCGATCCCCGTCAGGGTAAGACCTTCTACGAGCAGTACTTC,CASSDPRQGKTFYEQYF,TRBV11-2,TRBJ2-7,-,-
TGTGCCAGCACCGGGGGAGCGGGAGGGGGCACAGATACGCAGTATTTT,CASTGGAGGGTDTQYF,TRBV7-2,TRBJ2-3,TRBD2,-
TGTGCCAGCAGGGGGAGGGGGGAAGAGACCCAGTACTTC,CASRGRGEETQYF,TRBV6-1,TRBJ2-5,-,-
TGTGCCAGCAAGGGCGGGTCGAACACCGGGGAGCTGTTTTTT,CASKGGSNTGELFF,TRBV12-3/TRBV12-4,TRBJ2-2,-,few
TGTGCCAGCAGACAGCGGGAGAGCCCCTACAATGAGCAGTTCTTC,CASRQRESPYNEQFF,TRBV6-1,TRBJ2-1,TRBD2,-
TGTGCCAGCAGTCCCACCGTGAACACTGAAGCTTTCTTT,CASSPTVNTEAFF,TRBV6-1,TRBJ1-1,-,once
TGTCCCTCGGGTCGGTGTGCGGGGCTAGGGGGCGGTGGCCAAGAGATTCAGTACTTC,CPSGRCAGLGGGGQEIQYF,TRBV6-1,TRBJ2-5,-,-
TGTGCCAGCAGTTACGCGGCGGGGGCCAACACCGGGGAGCTGTTTTTT,CASSYAAGANTGELFF,TRBV6-5,TRBJ2-2,-,-
TGTGCCAGCAGTTACTCGCTAGGCTACAATGAGCAGTTCTTC,CASSYSLGYNEQFF,TRBV6-5,TRBJ2-1,-,-
TGTGCCAGCAGTCCTAGCGGGGCCTCCTACAATGAGCAGTTCTTC,CASSPSGASYNEQFF,TRBV12-3/TRBV12-4,TRBJ2-1,TRBD2,-
TGTGCCAGCAGGACCGGGACAGGGAATAACGAGCAGTACTTC,CASRTGTGNNEQYF,TRBV6-1,TRBJ2-7,TRBD1,-
TGTGCGGGCAGCGGGGGGCGAGGCACAGAGACGCAGTACTTC,CAGSGGRGTETQYF,TRBV6-1,TRBJ2-5,TRBD2,-
TGTGCCAGCAGTCCCTACCCGGGGGGGACAGCAGATACGCAGTATTTT,CASSPYPGGTADTQYF,TRBV12-3/TRBV12-4,TRBJ2-3,-,-
TGTGCCACCAGGGGGAGGGAGGAGACGCAGTACTTC,CATRGREETQYF,TRBV10-3,TRBJ2-5,-,-
TGTGCCAGCAGGGAAGGTGCAGCTTCCGGGGAGCTGTTTTTT,CASREGAASGELFF,TRBV6-1,TRBJ2-2,-,-
TGTGCCAGCAGCTTAGGTGAGTGGGAGACTGAAGCTTTCTTT,CASSLGEWETEAFF,TRBV7-2,TRBJ1-1,-,once
TGTGCCAGCAGCTTACAGGTCTACGAGCAGTACTTC,CASSLQVYEQYF,TRBV7-8,TRBJ2-7,-,few
TGTGCCAGCAGGGGAGACACCTTC,CASRGDTF,TRBV6-1,TRBJ1-2,-,-
TGTGCCAGCAGCCAAGGCAGCGGGAGGGTGGGAGAGACCCAGTACTTC,CASSQGSGRVGETQYF,TRBV4-1,TRBJ2-5,TRBD2,few
TGTGCCAGCAGTTACCGAGCGACAGGGGACCCCTACGAGCAGTACTTC,CASSYRATGDPYEQYF,TRBV6-5,TRBJ2-7,TRBD1,-
TGTGCCAGCAGCTCCCCTTATCTCACTTACGAGCAGTACTTC,CASSSPYLTYEQYF,TRBV7-2,TRBJ2-7,-,-
TGTGCCAGCAGCTTAACCCAAGAGACCCAGTACTTC,CASSLTQETQYF,TRBV11-2,TRBJ2-5,-,-
TGTGCCAGCAGGACGCTTCCCAATGAGCAGTTCTTC,CASRTLPNEQFF,TRBV6-1,TRBJ2-1,-,-